These 11 T cell receptor beta chains were sequenced from one sample in a study of a mutant IDH1 vaccine in newly diagnosed glioma. Sample time point: baseline, week 1 (first vaccination visit). The treatment denotes: pre-vaccination baseline after standard-of-care therapy. The table came from immunoSEQ multiplex PCR; TCRdb's copy has only in-frame clones and leaves some out. This sample has around 92,000 clones, with roughly 80% found just once. This material consisted of PBMCs, taken from a glioma patient treated with radiotherapy, temozolomide or both. These receptors were collected from a woman between 50 and 59 years old with glioma.

The rearrangement joins TRBV9 to TRBJ2-7, with 8 nucleotides matching TRBD1. The germline V gene encodes CDR1 SGDLS and CDR2 YYNGEE. The junction had 3 bases not matched to a gene; V was cut back by 3 bases and J by 4 bases. The CDR3 is 13 amino acids. The CDR3 DNA reads as TGTGCCAGCAGCGGCGACAGGGGATACGAGCAGTACTTC. Amino acids: CASSGDRGYEQYF.

The chain uses TRBV5-4 and TRBJ2-7, with TRBD2 as a possible D gene (6 bases). The germline CDR1 and CDR2 sequences are SGHNT and YYREEE (reference sequence). The CDR3 has 16 amino acids. With 4 bases removed from V and 2 bases from J, the gap between germline ends came to 19 bases. CDR3 sequence reads: CASSLGGKLGAYEQYF. In DNA, the CDR3 is TGTGCCAGCAGCCTCGGAGGGAAGCTCGGTGCCTACGAGCAGTACTTC.

CDR3 protein: CASSLDGLAYEQYF. For the CDR3, the DNA is TGCGCCAGCAGCTTGGATGGATTAGCCTACGAGCAGTACTTC. This rearrangement joins TRBV5-1 to TRBJ2-7; unclear D gene. Germline-derived CDR1 and CDR2 are SGHRS and YFSETQ. V lost 0 bases to trimming and J lost 2 bases, with 9 bases between them. The CDR3 totals 14 residues.

The chain is built from TRBV30 and TRBJ1-5; D is unresolved. The CDR3 totals 12 residues. Trimming left V 4 bases short and J 8 bases short, with 12 bases between. From germline, CDR1 is GTSNPN and CDR2 SVGIG (reference sequence). The CDR3 DNA is TGTGCCTGGAAATCGAGTGGGGAGCCCCAGCATTTT. This sequence encodes CAWKSSGEPQHF.

This CDR3 reads CASSLLHTRDSPLHF. The CDR3 DNA reads TGTGCCAGCAGCCTCCTCCATACCCGGGATTCACCCCTCCACTTT. The rearrangement uses TRBV6-5 and TRBJ1-6; D uncertain. Germline assignment: CDR1 MNHEY and CDR2 SVGAGI. This CDR3 comprises 15 residues. Trimming left V 6 bases short and J 8 bases short, with 17 bases between.

The chain links TRBV7-6 to TRBJ1-3; tentatively, D is TRBD1 (6 bases). Between the trimmed V and J ends, which lost 10 bases and 4 bases, there was a span of 14 bases. Germline V gene data show CDR1 as SGHVS and CDR2 as FNYEAQ. This CDR3 contains 13 residues. CDR3 sequence reads: CATGGAAGNTIYF. The CDR3 region has the DNA TGTGCCACGGGGGGCGCTGCCGGAAACACCATATATTTT.

The chain employs TRBV2 and TRBJ2-7; unclear D gene. Per germline, CDR1 SNHLY and CDR2 FYNNEI. The germline V and J ends were trimmed by 0 bases and 3 bases, with 9 bases remaining between them. The CDR3 has 14 amino acids. The CDR3 nucleotides are TGTGCCAGCAGTGAAGCGGATCAAAACTACGAGCAGTACTTC. Amino acid sequence: CASSEADQNYEQYF.

This chain links TRBV27 with TRBJ2-3; tentatively, D is TRBD2 (6 bases). The germline CDR1 and CDR2 sequences are MNHEY and SMNVEV (reference sequence). V lost 3 bases to trimming and J lost 2 bases, with 12 bases between them. The CDR3 is made up of 15 amino acids. The chain's CDR3 is CASSLEGRITDTQYF. CDR3 in DNA: TGTGCCAGCAGTTTGGAAGGGAGGATCACAGATACGCAGTATTTT.

This clone was seen more than once but under ten times. The genes are TRBV30 and TRBJ1-5; D ambiguous. This CDR3 is 13 amino acids long. Trimming removed 1 base from V and 0 bases from J, with 4 bases in between. Germline-derived CDR1 and CDR2 are GTSNPN and SVGIG (reference sequence). The CDR3 region has the DNA TGTGCCTGGAGTGCACATAGCAATCAGCCCCAGCATTTT. It codes for CAWSAHSNQPQHF.

In DNA form, the CDR3 reads TGCGCCAGCAGCTTGACCCTCTACGAGCAGTACTTC. It specifies CASSLTLYEQYF. The V call is TRBV5-1, the J call TRBJ2-7; D not resolved. Germline values: CDR1 SGHRS, CDR2 YFSETQ. Trimming pared 1 base from V and 3 bases from J, leaving 5 bases between. The CDR3 sequence is 12 residues long. Full variable domain (rest looked up from reference TRBV5-1 and TRBJ2-7): KAGVTQTPRYLIKTRGQQVTLSCSPISGHRSVSWYQQTPGQGLQFLFEYFSETQRNKGNFPGRFSGRQFSNSRSEMNVSTLELGDSALYLCASSLTLYEQYFGPGTRLTVT.

This clone appeared once. J is TRBJ1-3 and V is TRBV4-1, with 8 bases matching TRBD1. CDR1 is MGHRA and CDR2 is YSYEKL in the germline V gene. CDR3 length: 15 residues. V lost 6 bases, J lost 4 bases, and 8 bases stayed unmatched. The CDR3 nucleotides read TGCGCCAGCAGTCAGGAGGACAGGGAGGGAAACACCATATATTTT. The encoded protein is CASSQEDREGNTIYF.